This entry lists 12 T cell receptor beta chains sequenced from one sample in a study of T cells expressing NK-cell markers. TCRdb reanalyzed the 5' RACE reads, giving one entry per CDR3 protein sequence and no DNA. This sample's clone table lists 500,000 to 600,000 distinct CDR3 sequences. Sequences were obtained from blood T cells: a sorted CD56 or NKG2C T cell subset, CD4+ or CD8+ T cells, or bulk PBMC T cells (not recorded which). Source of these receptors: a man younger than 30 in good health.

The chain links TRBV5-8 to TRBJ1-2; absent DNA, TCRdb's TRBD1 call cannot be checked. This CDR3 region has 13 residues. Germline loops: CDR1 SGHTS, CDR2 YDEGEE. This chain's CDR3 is CASSIGQLYGYTF.

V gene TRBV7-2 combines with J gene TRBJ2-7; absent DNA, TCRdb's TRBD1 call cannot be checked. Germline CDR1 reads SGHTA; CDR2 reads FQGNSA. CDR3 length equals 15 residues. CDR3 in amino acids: CASSLTDRGRYEQYF.

The CDR3 loop is CASSPPADYGYTF. The J gene is TRBJ1-2, the V gene TRBV7-2; TCRdb outputs TRBD1, but without DNA this stays unchecked. Germline V gene data show CDR1 as SGHTA and CDR2 as FQGNSA. CDR3 length equals 13 residues.

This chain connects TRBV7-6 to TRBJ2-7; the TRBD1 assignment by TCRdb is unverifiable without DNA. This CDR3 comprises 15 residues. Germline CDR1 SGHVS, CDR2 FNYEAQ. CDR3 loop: CASAGRDGYDYEQYF.

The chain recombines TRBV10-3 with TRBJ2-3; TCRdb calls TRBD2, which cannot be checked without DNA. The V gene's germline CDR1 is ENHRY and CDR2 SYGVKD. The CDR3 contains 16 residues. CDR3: CAISESQREYPDTQYF.

The chain's CDR3 is CASSEARQYSNQPQHF. V usage is TRBV2 and J usage is TRBJ1-5; there is no DNA to check the TCRdb D call of TRBD1. The CDR3 loop spans 16 amino acids. From germline, CDR1 is SNHLY and CDR2 FYNNEI.

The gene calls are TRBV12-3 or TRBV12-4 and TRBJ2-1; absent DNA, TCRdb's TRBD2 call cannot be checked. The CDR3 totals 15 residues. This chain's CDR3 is CASRESSGPHNEQFF.

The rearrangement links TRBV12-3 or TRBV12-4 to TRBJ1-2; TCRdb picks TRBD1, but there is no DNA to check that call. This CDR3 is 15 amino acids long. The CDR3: CASSLRRTGPYGYTF.

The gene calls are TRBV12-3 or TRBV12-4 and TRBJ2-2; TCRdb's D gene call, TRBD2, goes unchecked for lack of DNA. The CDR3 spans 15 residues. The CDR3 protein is CASSVAGTNTGELFF.

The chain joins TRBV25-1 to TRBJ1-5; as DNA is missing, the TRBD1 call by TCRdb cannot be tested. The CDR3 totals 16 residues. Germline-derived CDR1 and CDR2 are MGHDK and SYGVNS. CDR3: CASSESGRGDGQPQHF.

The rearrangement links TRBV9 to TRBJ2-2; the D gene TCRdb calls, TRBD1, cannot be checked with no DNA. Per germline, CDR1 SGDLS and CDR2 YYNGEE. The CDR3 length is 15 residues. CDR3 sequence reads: CASSVLGGNTGELFF.

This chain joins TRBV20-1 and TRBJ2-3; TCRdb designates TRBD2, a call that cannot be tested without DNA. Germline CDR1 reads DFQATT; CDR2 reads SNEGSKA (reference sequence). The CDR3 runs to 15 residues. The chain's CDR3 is CSAISGTSGGLGQYF.